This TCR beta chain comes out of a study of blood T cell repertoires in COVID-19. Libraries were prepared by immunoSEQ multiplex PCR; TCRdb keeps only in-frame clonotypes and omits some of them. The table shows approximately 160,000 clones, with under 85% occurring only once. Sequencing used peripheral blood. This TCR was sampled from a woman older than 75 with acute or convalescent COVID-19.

This CDR3 is CASSSGTLALAQYF. The DNA for the CDR3 is TGTGCCAGCAGCTCTGGGACGCTAGCGTTGGCCCAGTACTTC. The V gene is TRBV7-9, the J gene TRBJ2-5; weak D call: TRBD2 (6 bases). V was pared by 4 bases and J by 9 bases, with 18 bases between. Looked up from germline, CDR1 is SEHNR and CDR2 is FQNEAQ (reference sequence). The CDR3 totals 14 residues.